Below are 6 T cell receptor beta chains sequenced from a single sample in a study of beta chain features in type 1 diabetes. Sequenced material consisted of expressed TCRB transcripts (all of the isolated RNA was reverse transcribed). Sequencing used immunoSEQ multiplex PCR; TCRdb keeps in-frame clones, though not all of them. The sample holds 400,000 or so clones, approximately 12% seen once. Their recognized antigens are unknown. Study-wide results and limits: Significant though moderate, a shortening of TCRB CDR3s appeared in all four CD4+ subsets of Type 1 diabetes patients.

What was sequenced was naive CD4+ T cells from blood. Receptors originate from a woman between 18 and 30 years old with type 1 diabetes.

The rearrangement links TRBV7-8 to TRBJ2-7; D remains ambiguous. In germline, CDR1 is SGHVS, CDR2 FQNEAQ. Between the trimmed V and J ends, which lost 5 bases and 7 bases, there was a span of 12 bases. The CDR3 extends over 12 amino acids. CDR3 sequence reads: CASSPVYWEQYF. The DNA of the CDR3 is TGTGCCAGCAGCCCCGTCTACTGGGAGCAGTACTTC.

This clone was seen a few times. This chain joins TRBV7-3 and TRBJ2-7; 7 bases line up with TRBD2. Trimming cost V 5 bases and J 1 base; bases outside gene matches: 8. The CDR3 is 15 amino acids. The V gene's germline CDR1 is SGHTA and CDR2 FQGTGA. The CDR3 DNA sequence: TGTGCCAGCAGCCCGACGGGGGGAGCGTCCTACGAGCAGTACTTC. This gives the protein CASSPTGGASYEQYF.

The chain uses TRBV6-6 and TRBJ1-2; D perhaps matches TRBD1 (6 bases). The CDR3 runs to 15 residues. CDR1 and CDR2 (germline): MNHNY, SVGAGI (reference sequence). With 2 bases removed from V and 2 bases from J, the gap between germline ends came to 12 bases. The CDR3 region is CASSYDGQTNYGYTF. CDR3 DNA: TGTGCCAGCAGTTACGATGGACAGACCAACTATGGCTACACCTTC.

This clone has a handful of counts. V is TRBV9 and J is TRBJ2-5, with no clear D. The CDR3 length is 14 residues. V was cut by 2 bases and J by 3 bases, with 11 bases left in between. Germline values: CDR1 SGDLS, CDR2 YYNGEE. The CDR3 loop is CASSVGPFEETQYF. Written as DNA, the CDR3 is TGTGCCAGCAGCGTTGGGCCCTTCGAAGAGACCCAGTACTTC.

The chain uses TRBV27 and TRBJ2-3, with 8 bases identical to TRBD2. The CDR3 covers 14 residues. The germline gives CDR1 MNHEY, CDR2 SMNVEV (reference sequence). With 8 bases clipped from V and 4 bases from J, the junction kept 8 bases outside the gene matches. The CDR3: CASCRGGSADTQYF. The CDR3 DNA is TGTGCCAGCTGCCGCGGGGGGAGCGCAGATACGCAGTATTTT.

V usage is TRBV6-5 and J usage is TRBJ2-3; D might be TRBD1 (5 bases). The V and J ends lost 6 bases and 6 bases respectively, with 19 bases between them. The CDR3 is 15 amino acids. The germline V gene encodes CDR1 MNHEY and CDR2 SVGAGI. The CDR3 region is CASSGQSSERDTQYF. The CDR3 coding sequence is TGTGCCAGCAGCGGACAAAGTTCGGAACGGGATACGCAGTATTTT.